Listed here are 9 T cell receptor beta chains from one sample, sequenced in a study of T cells in Graves' hyperthyroidism and ophthalmopathy. RNA transcripts were the template for amplifying TCR beta CDR3 regions. Using the HTBI primer set, a first-round RT-PCR was run on the TCR CDR3. TCRdb itself ran the multiplex PCR reads through MiXCR, one entry per CDR3 protein. The sample contains about 360,000 distinct CDR3 sequences, less than 15% of which appear only once. Sequenced material: blood. These receptors came from a woman aged 18 to 35 with Graves' hyperthyroidism.

This clonotype appeared many times. The chain joins TRBV6-1 to TRBJ2-2, with 7 positions matching TRBD2. In germline, CDR1 is MNHNS, CDR2 SASEGT. The CDR3 has 13 amino acids. The CDR3 nucleotides read TGTGCAGTCTCTAGCGGGAACACCGGGGAGCTGTTTTTT. Translation gives CAVSSGNTGELFF.

The chain uses TRBV4-1 and TRBJ2-1, with TRBD2 as a possible D gene (5 bases). The CDR3 is 18 amino acids. Germline assignment: CDR1 MGHRA and CDR2 YSYEKL. V lost 1 base and J lost 2, with 18 bases in between. The CDR3 region is CASSQVSSIGRPYNEQFF. In DNA, the CDR3 is TGCGCCAGCAGCCAAGTGTCATCGATTGGGAGACCCTACAATGAGCAGTTCTTC.

The sample holds many counts of this clonotype. This sequence joins TRBV28 and TRBJ2-2, with D tentatively TRBD1 or TRBD2 (5 bases each). Per the germline V gene, CDR1 is MDHEN and CDR2 is SYDVKM. The CDR3 spans 13 residues. Trimming shortened V by 7 bases and J by 7 bases, and 13 bases separated the two germline ends. CDR3 residues: CASMYGAVGELFF. CDR3 nucleotide sequence: TGTGCCAGCATGTACGGGGCGGTCGGGGAGCTGTTTTTT.

The rearrangement links TRBV20-1 to TRBJ2-5, with 10 bases lining up with TRBD1. V lost 6 bases to trimming and J lost 3 bases; unmatched junction nucleotides: 7. CDR3 length: 14 amino acids. Looked up from germline, CDR1 is DFQATT and CDR2 is SNEGSKA (reference sequence). The CDR3 region has the DNA TGCAGTGCATCAGACAGGGGGCCTGAAGAGACCCAGTACTTC. It encodes CSASDRGPEETQYF.

The chain uses TRBV6-1 and TRBJ2-6, with 10 positions matching TRBD2. The length of the CDR3 is 18 residues. Germline V gene lookup returns CDR1 MNHNS and CDR2 SASEGT. V shed 10 bases and J 0 bases; nucleotides not matched to a gene: 12. The CDR3 protein is CATQTESGGVSGANVLTF. CDR3 nucleotides: TGTGCCACTCAAACTGAAAGCGGGGGGGTCTCTGGGGCCAACGTCCTGACTTTC.

This clonotype was recorded at least ten times. The genes are TRBV28 and TRBJ2-2, with 13 bases identical to TRBD2. The length of the CDR3 is 17 residues. Germline V gene sequence: CDR1 MDHEN, CDR2 SYDVKM. The V segment lost 4 bases and the J segment 5 bases; nucleotides outside the gene matches: 7. DNA for the CDR3: TGTGCCAGCAGTTCCTCAGGACTAGCGGGAGATACCGGGGAGCTGTTTTTT. Protein product: CASSSSGLAGDTGELFF. Full variable domain (missing parts from reference TRBV28 and TRBJ2-2): DVKVTQSSRYLVKRTGEKVFLECVQDMDHENMFWYRQDPGLGLRLIYFSYDVKMKEKGDIPEGYSVSREKKERFSLILESASTNQTSMYLCASSSSGLAGDTGELFFGEGSRLTVL.

This clonotype showed up many times. The J gene is TRBJ1-2, the V gene TRBV20-1, with TRBD1 as a possible D gene (5 bases). CDR1 is DFQATT, CDR2 SNEGSKA, per germline (reference sequence). The V gene lost 6 bases and the J gene lost 7 bases, with 27 bases spanning the gap. The CDR3 contains 16 residues. This CDR3 is CSAREILSGLSGGYTF. As DNA, the CDR3 is TGCAGTGCCAGGGAGATCTTATCGGGGCTATCAGGTGGCTACACCTTC.

This clonotype was recorded at least ten times. The CDR3 is CASRGGAGSYNEQFF. For the CDR3, the DNA is TGTGCCAGCAGGGGGGGGGCAGGGTCCTACAATGAGCAGTTCTTC. V is TRBV28 and J is TRBJ2-1; D may be TRBD2 (7 bases). V lost 6 bases and J lost 1, with 13 bases in between. The CDR3 is made up of 15 amino acids. Germline V gene lookup returns CDR1 MDHEN and CDR2 SYDVKM.

J is TRBJ2-1 and V is TRBV5-1, with D unresolved. V gave up 4 bases and J gave up 5 bases, with 13 bases separating them. This CDR3 has 14 amino acids. The germline CDR1 and CDR2 sequences are SGHRS and YFSETQ. The CDR3 DNA reads TGCGCCAGCAGCCTCCAGCTTGGTAACAATGAGCAGTTCTTC. Its translation is CASSLQLGNNEQFF.